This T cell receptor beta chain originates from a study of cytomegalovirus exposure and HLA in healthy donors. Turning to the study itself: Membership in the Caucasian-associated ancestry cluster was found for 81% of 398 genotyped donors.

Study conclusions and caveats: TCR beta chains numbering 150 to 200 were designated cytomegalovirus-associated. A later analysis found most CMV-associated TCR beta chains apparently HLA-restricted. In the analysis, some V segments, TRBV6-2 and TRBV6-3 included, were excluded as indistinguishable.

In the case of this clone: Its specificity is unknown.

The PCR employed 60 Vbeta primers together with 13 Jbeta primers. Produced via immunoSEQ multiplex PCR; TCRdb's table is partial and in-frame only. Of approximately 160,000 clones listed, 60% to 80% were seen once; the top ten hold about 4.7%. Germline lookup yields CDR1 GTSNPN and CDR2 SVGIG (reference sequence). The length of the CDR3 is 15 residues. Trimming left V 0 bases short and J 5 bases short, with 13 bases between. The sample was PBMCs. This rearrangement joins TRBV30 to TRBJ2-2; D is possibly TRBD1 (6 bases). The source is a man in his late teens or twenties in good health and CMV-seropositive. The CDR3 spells CAWSVLQGGTGELFF. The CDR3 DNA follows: TGTGCCTGGAGTGTCCTACAGGGCGGAACCGGGGAGCTGTTTTTT.